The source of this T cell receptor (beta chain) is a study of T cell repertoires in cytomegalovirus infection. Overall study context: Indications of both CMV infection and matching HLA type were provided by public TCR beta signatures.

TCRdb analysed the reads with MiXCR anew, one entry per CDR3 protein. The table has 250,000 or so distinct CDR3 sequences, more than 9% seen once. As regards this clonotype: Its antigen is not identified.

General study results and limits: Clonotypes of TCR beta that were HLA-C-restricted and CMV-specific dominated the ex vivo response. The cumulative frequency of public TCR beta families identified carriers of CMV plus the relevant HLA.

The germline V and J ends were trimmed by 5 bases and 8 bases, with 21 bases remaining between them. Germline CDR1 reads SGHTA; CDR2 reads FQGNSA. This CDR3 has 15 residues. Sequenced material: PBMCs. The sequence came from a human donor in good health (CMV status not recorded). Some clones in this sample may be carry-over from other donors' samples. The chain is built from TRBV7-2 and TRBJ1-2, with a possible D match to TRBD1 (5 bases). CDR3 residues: CASSGWTRGREGYTF. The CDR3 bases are TGTGCCAGCAGCGGATGGACCCGGGGACGAGAGGGCTACACCTTC.